Many counts were recorded for the clone carrying this T cell receptor (beta chain). Its antigen is still unknown. The sample belongs to a study of T cell repertoires in cytomegalovirus infection. TCRdb redid the calling of the reads with MiXCR, one entry per CDR3 protein. The profile shows tens of thousands of distinct CDR3 sequences, about a third of them singletons. What was sequenced was PBMCs, sequenced either directly or after in vitro stimulation (not recorded which). This receptor was obtained from a human donor in good health (CMV status not recorded). Some clones in this sample may be carry-over from other donors' samples.

The CDR3 sequence: CSATQGDFSNQPQHF. The CDR3 bases are TGCAGTGCTACCCAGGGGGATTTTAGCAATCAGCCCCAGCATTTT. The chain links TRBV20-1 to TRBJ1-5; 7 positions match TRBD1. V shed 4 bases and J 0 bases; nucleotides not matched to a gene: 6. CDR1 DFQATT and CDR2 SNEGSKA come from the germline V gene (reference sequence). The CDR3 is 15 amino acids.